Presented here are 6 T cell receptor beta chains from one specimen sequenced in a study of shared clonotypes between healthy human individuals. TCRdb's table, derived via immunoSEQ multiplex PCR, lists solely in-frame clones and lacks some. The sample includes around 2,000,000 clones, 95% seen only once; the top ten take roughly 0.13%. The sequenced sample consisted of naive CD4+ T cells sorted from blood. This sample's subset: CD45RA+ positively selected. The receptors were sampled from a man aged 18-30 years in good health.

Details on this clone: Other DNA sequences of this sample code for an identical CDR3. CDR3 DNA sequence: TGTGCCAGCAGTCAAGGCAATGAGCAGTTCTTC. Its translation: CASSQGNEQFF. The genes are TRBV6-5 and TRBJ2-1; D is unclear. Per germline, CDR1 MNHEY and CDR2 SVGAGI. V lost 5 bases, J lost 6 bases, and 5 bases lay in between. This CDR3 comprises 11 residues.

The CDR3 sequence: CASSLAGSRRSPLHF. CDR3 bases: TGCGCCAGCAGCTTGGCTGGGAGTAGGCGTTCACCCCTCCACTTT. The chain recombines TRBV5-1 with TRBJ1-6; D gene unclear. V shed 0 bases and J shed 9 bases, with 13 bases lying between them. CDR1 and CDR2 from the germline V gene are SGHRS and YFSETQ. This CDR3 is 15 amino acids long.

The sample holds one count of this clone. V gene TRBV5-1 combines with J gene TRBJ2-1; 9 bases line up with TRBD1. This CDR3 spans 15 amino acids. The germline V gene encodes CDR1 SGHRS and CDR2 YFSETQ. V shed 2 bases, J shed 5 bases, and the junction held 5 bases outside the gene matches. The CDR3 DNA is TGCGCCAGCAGCTTTACAGGGGGCTGGGACAATGAGCAGTTCTTC. Its protein product is CASSFTGGWDNEQFF.

The chain has TRBV5-6 and TRBJ2-7; the match to TRBD1 covers 8 bases. There are 13 residues in the CDR3. Germline-derived CDR1 and CDR2 are SGHDT and YYEEEE. V was pared by 4 bases and J by 7 bases, with 7 bases of the junction left unmatched. This chain's CDR3 is CASSQGQVKEQYF. In DNA form, the CDR3 reads TGTGCCAGCAGCCAGGGACAGGTTAAGGAGCAGTACTTC.

The CDR3 DNA follows: TGCAGTGCTGGGACAGTCTACGAGCAGTACTTC. Translation gives CSAGTVYEQYF. The rearrangement uses TRBV20-1 and TRBJ2-7; 7 positions agree with TRBD1. Germline-derived CDR1 and CDR2 are DFQATT and SNEGSKA (reference sequence). Germline trimming cut 5 bases from V and 3 bases from J; bases unmatched to any gene: 1. The CDR3 extends over 11 amino acids.

CDR3 in amino acids: CASCLDGATYEQYF. CDR3 coding DNA: TGTGCCAGCTGTCTAGACGGGGCCACCTACGAGCAGTACTTC. This chain connects TRBV6-1 to TRBJ2-7; D tentatively reads TRBD1 or TRBD2 (5 bases each). In germline, CDR1 is MNHNS, CDR2 SASEGT. The V end was cut by 8 bases, the J end by 2 bases, with 16 bases between. This CDR3 is built from 14 residues.